This TCR beta chain was retrieved from a study of blood T cell repertoires in COVID-19. Across the whole study: Sample material is recorded as cDNA or gDNA derived from T cells, B-cell-depleted T cells, or PBMCs.

Generated by immunoSEQ multiplex PCR, the TCRdb table keeps only in-frame clones and is missing some. The table has roughly 71,000 clones, 75% to 90% seen once. There are 15 residues in the CDR3. In germline, CDR1 is SGHTA, CDR2 FQGNSA. The ends were cut back, 6 bases at V and 7 bases at J, with 16 bases in the middle. V is TRBV7-2 and J is TRBJ1-6, with D unresolved. The sequencing sample was made of peripheral blood. This TCR was sampled from a man in his thirties or forties with acute or convalescent COVID-19. CDR3 amino acids: CASRGGRLENSPLHF. The CDR3 DNA reads as TGTGCCAGCAGGGGAGGACGTCTGGAAAATTCACCCCTCCACTTT.